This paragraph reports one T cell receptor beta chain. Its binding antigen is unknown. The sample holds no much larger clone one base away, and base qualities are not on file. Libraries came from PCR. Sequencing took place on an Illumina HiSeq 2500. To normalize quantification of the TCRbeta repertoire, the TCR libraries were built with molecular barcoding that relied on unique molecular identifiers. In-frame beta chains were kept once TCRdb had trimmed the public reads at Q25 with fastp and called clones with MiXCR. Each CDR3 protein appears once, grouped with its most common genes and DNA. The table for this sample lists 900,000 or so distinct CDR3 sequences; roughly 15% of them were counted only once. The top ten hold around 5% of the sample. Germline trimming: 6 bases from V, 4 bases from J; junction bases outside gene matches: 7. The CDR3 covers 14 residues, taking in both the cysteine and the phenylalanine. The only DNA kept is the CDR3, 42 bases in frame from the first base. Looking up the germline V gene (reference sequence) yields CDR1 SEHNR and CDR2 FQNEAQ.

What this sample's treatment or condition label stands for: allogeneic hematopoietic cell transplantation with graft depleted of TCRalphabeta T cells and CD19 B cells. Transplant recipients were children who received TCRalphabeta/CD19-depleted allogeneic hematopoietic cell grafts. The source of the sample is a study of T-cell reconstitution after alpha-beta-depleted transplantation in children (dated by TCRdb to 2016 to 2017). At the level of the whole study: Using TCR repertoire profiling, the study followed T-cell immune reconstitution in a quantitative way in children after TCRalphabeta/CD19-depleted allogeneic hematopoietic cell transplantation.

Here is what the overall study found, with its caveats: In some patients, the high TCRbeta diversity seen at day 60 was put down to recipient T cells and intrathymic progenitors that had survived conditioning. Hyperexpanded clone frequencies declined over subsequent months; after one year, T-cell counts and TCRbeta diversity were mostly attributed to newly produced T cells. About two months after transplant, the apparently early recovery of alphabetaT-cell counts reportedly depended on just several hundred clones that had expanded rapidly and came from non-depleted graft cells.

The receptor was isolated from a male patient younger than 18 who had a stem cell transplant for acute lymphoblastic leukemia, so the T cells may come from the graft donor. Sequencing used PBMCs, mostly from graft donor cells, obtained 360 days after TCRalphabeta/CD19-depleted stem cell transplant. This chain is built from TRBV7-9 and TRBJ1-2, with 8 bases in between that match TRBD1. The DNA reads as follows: TGTGCCAGCAGGCCCCCCCAGGGGGCCTATGGCTACACCTTC. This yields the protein CASRPPQGAYGYTF. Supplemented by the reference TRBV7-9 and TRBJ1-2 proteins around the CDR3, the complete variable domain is DTGVSQNPRHKITKRGQNVTFRCDPISEHNRLYWYRQTLGQGPEFLTYFQNEAQLEKSRLLSDRFSAERPKGSFSTLEIQRTEQGDSAMYLCASRPPQGAYGYTFGSGTRLTVV.